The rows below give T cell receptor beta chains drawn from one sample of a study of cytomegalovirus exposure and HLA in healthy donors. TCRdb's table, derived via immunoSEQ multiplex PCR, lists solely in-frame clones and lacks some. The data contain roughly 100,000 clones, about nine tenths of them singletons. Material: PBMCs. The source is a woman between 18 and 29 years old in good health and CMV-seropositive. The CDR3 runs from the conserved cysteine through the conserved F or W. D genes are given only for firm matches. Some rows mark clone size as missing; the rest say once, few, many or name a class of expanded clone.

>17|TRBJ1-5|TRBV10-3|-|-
TGTGCCATCAGCCCCGTCGGGTTATTAGAACACAATCAGCCCCAGCATTTT
CAISPVGLLEHNQPQHF
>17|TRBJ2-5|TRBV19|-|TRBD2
TGTGCCAGTAGTATCCGAGGGACTAGCGTAGGTGGAGAGACCCAGTACTTC
CASSIRGTSVGGETQYF
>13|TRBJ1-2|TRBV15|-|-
TGTGCCACCAGAGAAGCGGGACGGTATGGCTACACCTTC
CATREAGRYGYTF
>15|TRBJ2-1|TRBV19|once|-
TGTGCCAGTAGTACCGACCCGGACAGTCACAATGAGCAGTTCTTC
CASSTDPDSHNEQFF
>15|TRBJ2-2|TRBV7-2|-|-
TGTGCCAGCAGCTTAGACAGGGTCGCGACCGGGGAGCTGTTTTTT
CASSLDRVATGELFF
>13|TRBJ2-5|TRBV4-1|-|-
TGCGCCAGCAGCCAGGCCCGGGTGGAGACCCAGTACTTC
CASSQARVETQYF
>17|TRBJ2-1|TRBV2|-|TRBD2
TGTGCCAGCAGTGAAGCCACCACTAGCGGGGGGGACAATGAGCAGTTCTTC
CASSEATTSGGDNEQFF
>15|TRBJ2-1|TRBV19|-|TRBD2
TGTGCCAGTAGTATCCTCGGGGGGGATTACAATGAGCAGTTCTTC
CASSILGGDYNEQFF
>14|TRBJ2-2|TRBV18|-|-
TGTGCCAGCTCACCACCGGGGGGAACCGGGGAGCTGTTTTTT
CASSPPGGTGELFF
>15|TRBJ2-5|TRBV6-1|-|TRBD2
TGTGCCTCTCCCGGGACTAGCGGTGATCAAGAGACCCAGTACTTC
CASPGTSGDQETQYF
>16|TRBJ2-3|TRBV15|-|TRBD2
TGTGCCACCAGCTTCGTCCTAGCGGGGGCCGGAGATACGCAGTATTTT
CATSFVLAGAGDTQYF
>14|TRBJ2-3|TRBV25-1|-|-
TGTGCCAGCAGTGATCCGGGTAACTTCTTTACGCAGTATTTT
CASSDPGNFFTQYF
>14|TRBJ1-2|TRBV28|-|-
TGTGCCAGCAGTTTGTCTGGGAGAGGCTATGGCTACACCTTC
CASSLSGRGYGYTF
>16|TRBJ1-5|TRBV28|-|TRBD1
TGTGCCAGCAGTTATTCCGGGGGACAGGGAACGCAGCCCCAGCATTTT
CASSYSGGQGTQPQHF
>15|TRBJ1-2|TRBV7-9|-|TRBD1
TGTGCCAGCAGCCCCCTGGGGGACAGGGTTGGTGGCTACACCTTC
CASSPLGDRVGGYTF
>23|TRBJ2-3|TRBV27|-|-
TGTGCCAGCAGTTCAAGGGGGAGGGGCCGTTCGGGCTCTACCAATCTTAGCACAGATACGCAGTATTTT
CASSSRGRGRSGSTNLSTDTQYF
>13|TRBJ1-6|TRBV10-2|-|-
TGCGCCAGCAGTGGAGCCCCTCATTCACCCCTCCACTTT
CASSGAPHSPLHF
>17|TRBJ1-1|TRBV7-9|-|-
TGTGCCAGCAGCTTAGATTCTGATTGGCAGGGTGGCACTGAAGCTTTCTTT
CASSLDSDWQGGTEAFF
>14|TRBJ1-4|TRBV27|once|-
TGTGCCAGCAGTTTAGGGGGGGCAGCTGAAAAACTGTTTTTT
CASSLGGAAEKLFF
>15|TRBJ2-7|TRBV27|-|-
TGTGCCAGCAGTTCCAGGGGCCTCTTTTCCTACGAGCAGTACTTC
CASSSRGLFSYEQYF
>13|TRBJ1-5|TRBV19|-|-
TGTGCCAGTAGTCCCTATAGCAATCAGCCCCAGCATTTT
CASSPYSNQPQHF
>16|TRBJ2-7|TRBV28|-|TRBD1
TGTGCCAGCAGTTTGCCCGCTTTGCAGGGGGCCTACGAGCAGTACTTC
CASSLPALQGAYEQYF
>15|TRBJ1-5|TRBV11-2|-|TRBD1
TGTGCCAGCAGCTTAGGCCCGGACAGGGGACAGCCCCAGCATTTT
CASSLGPDRGQPQHF
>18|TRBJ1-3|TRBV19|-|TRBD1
TGTGCCAGTAGCATGGGGCTCTTGGGACAGGGAGCTGGAAACACCATATATTTT
CASSMGLLGQGAGNTIYF
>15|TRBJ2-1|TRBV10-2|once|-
TGCGCCAGCAGTGAGTCGAGGCGGGGGCGGGGCGAGCAGTTCTTC
CASSESRRGRGEQFF
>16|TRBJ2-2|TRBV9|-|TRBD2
TGTGCCAGCAGCGTAGGGACGGGGGGGGACACCGGGGAGCTGTTTTTT
CASSVGTGGDTGELFF
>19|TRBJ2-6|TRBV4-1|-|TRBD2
TGCGCCAGCAGCCTCCCCCGAGGGAGGGCCGTCTCTGGGGCCAACGTCCTGACTTTC
CASSLPRGRAVSGANVLTF
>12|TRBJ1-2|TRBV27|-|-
TGTGCCAGCAGTTCGGGGGATTTAAGCTACACCTTC
CASSSGDLSYTF
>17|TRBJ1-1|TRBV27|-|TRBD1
TGTGCCAGCAGTTTATCGCGGACAGGGTTCGCCGGCACTGAAGCTTTCTTT
CASSLSRTGFAGTEAFF
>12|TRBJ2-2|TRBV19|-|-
TGTGCCAGTACCGAGTACACCGGGGAGCTGTTTTTT
CASTEYTGELFF
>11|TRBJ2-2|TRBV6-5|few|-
TGTGCCAGCGGGCGTACCGGGGAGCTGTTTTTT
CASGRTGELFF
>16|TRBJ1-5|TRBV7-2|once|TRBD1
TGTGCCAGCAGCCTTCTTACAGGGGTGCTCAATCAGCCCCAGCATTTT
CASSLLTGVLNQPQHF
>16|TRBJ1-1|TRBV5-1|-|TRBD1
TGCGCCAGCAGCAACTATAGGGACAGGGAAGACACTGAAGCTTTCTTT
CASSNYRDREDTEAFF
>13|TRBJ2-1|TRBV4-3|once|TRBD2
TGCGCCAGCAGCCAAGAAAGCGGGACGGAGCAGTTCTTC
CASSQESGTEQFF
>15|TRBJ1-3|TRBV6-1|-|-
TGTGCCAGCAGTGAAGGCGGAAGCTCTGGAAACACCATATATTTT
CASSEGGSSGNTIYF
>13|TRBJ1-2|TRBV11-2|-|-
TGTGCCAGCAGCTTTGGGCAGAACTATGGCTACACCTTC
CASSFGQNYGYTF
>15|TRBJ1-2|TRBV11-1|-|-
TGTGCCAGCAGCTTATGGGCAGGGCCAGAGGAGGGCTACACCTTC
CASSLWAGPEEGYTF
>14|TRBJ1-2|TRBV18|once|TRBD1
TGTGCCAGCTCACCGGCGACAGGGGAGACAGGCTACACCTTC
CASSPATGETGYTF
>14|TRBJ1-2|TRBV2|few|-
TGTGCCAGCAGTAGCCTACAGGGAAGAAATGGCTACACCTTC
CASSSLQGRNGYTF
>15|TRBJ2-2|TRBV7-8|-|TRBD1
TGTGCCAGCAGCTTAGCGGGACAGAGCTCCGGGGAGCTGTTTTTT
CASSLAGQSSGELFF
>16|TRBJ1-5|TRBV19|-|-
TGTGCCAGTAGTACCGGGGGGGGCCCCCTGAGCCAGCCCCAGCATTTT
CASSTGGGPLSQPQHF
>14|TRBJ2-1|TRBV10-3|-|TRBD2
TGTGCCATCAGCGCTAGCGGGGGGGCCAATGAGCAGTTCTTC
CAISASGGANEQFF
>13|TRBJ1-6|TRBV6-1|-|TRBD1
TGTGCCAGTGCCGGGACAGGGTACTCACCCCTCCACTTT
CASAGTGYSPLHF
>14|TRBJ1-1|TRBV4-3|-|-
TGCGCCAGCAGCCACCTTGACAAGAACACTGAAGCTTTCTTT
CASSHLDKNTEAFF
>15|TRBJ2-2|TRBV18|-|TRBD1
TGTGCCAGCTCACCACGACAGGGGGGCACCGGGGAGCTGTTTTTT
CASSPRQGGTGELFF
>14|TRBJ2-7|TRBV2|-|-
TGTGCCAGCACCGGGACAAGAAGGGACTACGAGCAGTACTTC
CASTGTRRDYEQYF
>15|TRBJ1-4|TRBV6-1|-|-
TGTGCCAGCAGTGAATGGGGCAGGGGAGGGGAAAAACTGTTTTTT
CASSEWGRGGEKLFF
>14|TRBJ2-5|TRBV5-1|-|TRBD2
TGCGCCAGCAGCCGGGGAGCGGGGGAAGAGACCCAGTACTTC
CASSRGAGEETQYF
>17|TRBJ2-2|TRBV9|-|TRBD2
TGTGCCAGCAGCGTAGAGCCCAGCGGGGGGAACACCGGGGAGCTGTTTTTT
CASSVEPSGGNTGELFF
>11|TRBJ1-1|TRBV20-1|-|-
TGCAGTGCTAGGGGGCGAACTGAAGCTTTCTTT
CSARGRTEAFF
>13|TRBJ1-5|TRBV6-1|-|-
TGTGCCAGCAGTGAAAGGGAGGGTCAGCCCCAGCATTTT
CASSEREGQPQHF